These 12 T cell receptor beta chains came from one sample sequenced in a study of blood T cells in healthy people across ages. A second roughly 6 to 11 cycle PCR used barcoded and J-beta primers. TCRdb independently ran MiXCR on the 5' RACE reads; one entry per CDR3 protein. The table includes around 1,500,000 distinct CDR3 sequences, 42% detected once. Sample: blood. The receptor set was obtained from a woman between 18 and 29 years old in good health.

The chain links TRBV7-8 to TRBJ1-2; D is ambiguous. This CDR3 contains 17 residues. CDR1 is SGHVS, CDR2 FQNEAQ, per germline. Trimming cost V 5 bases and J 5 bases, with 24 bases left between them. The CDR3 loop is CASSTRWGGSRPYGYTF. In DNA form, the CDR3 reads TGTGCCAGCAGCACGCGATGGGGAGGCTCCCGTCCGTATGGCTACACCTTC.

There are a few counts of this clonotype. The chain uses TRBV10-2 and TRBJ2-3; possible D gene TRBD2, 5 bases. Trimming shortened V by 4 bases and J by 8 bases, and 10 bases separated the two germline ends. This CDR3 is 12 amino acids long. Germline V gives CDR1 WSHSY, CDR2 SAAADI. CDR3 residues: CASSGLTGTQYF. Here the CDR3 DNA reads TGCGCCAGCAGTGGACTAACGGGTACGCAGTATTTT.

V gene TRBV5-1 combines with J gene TRBJ2-5; TRBD1 might be the D (6 bases). Germline CDR1 is SGHRS and CDR2 is YFSETQ. The CDR3 runs to 13 residues. Trimming removed 7 bases at V and 1 base at J, with 11 bases between. CDR3 in amino acids: CASVPDSQETQYF. The CDR3 DNA reads as TGCGCCAGCGTCCCGGACAGCCAAGAGACCCAGTACTTC. Together with reference TRBV5-1 and TRBJ2-5, the CDR3 gives the full variable domain: KAGVTQTPRYLIKTRGQQVTLSCSPISGHRSVSWYQQTPGQGLQFLFEYFSETQRNKGNFPGRFSGRQFSNSRSEMNVSTLELGDSALYLCASVPDSQETQYFGPGTRLLVL.

The J gene is TRBJ2-5, the V gene TRBV7-9; 13 positions match TRBD2. The J call may be faulty, since TRBJ2-7 better matches the DNA end. The CDR3 has 19 amino acids. Germline lookup yields CDR1 SEHNR and CDR2 FQNEAQ (reference sequence). CDR3 in amino acids: CASSLVRRGLAGLTYEQYF. The CDR3 DNA sequence: TGTGCCAGCAGCTTGGTTAGAAGGGGACTAGCGGGGTTGACCTACGAGCAGTACTTC.

The chain carries TRBV2 and TRBJ2-7; 8 bases agree with TRBD2. CDR1 SNHLY and CDR2 FYNNEI come from the germline V gene. The CDR3 sequence is 16 residues long. The V segment lost 3 bases and the J segment 3 bases; nucleotides outside the gene matches: 10. The DNA for the CDR3 is TGTGCCAGCAGTGACCCAGGGGCGGGAGGATACTACGAGCAGTACTTC. Encoded protein: CASSDPGAGGYYEQYF.

The gene calls are TRBV2 and TRBJ1-4, with D perhaps TRBD1 (5 bases). Trimming removed 3 bases from V and 0 bases from J, with 11 bases in between. Germline CDR1 reads SNHLY; CDR2 reads FYNNEI. CDR3 size: 16 residues. The CDR3 here is CASSDPPGSTNEKLFF. The CDR3 coding sequence is TGTGCCAGCAGTGACCCACCAGGGTCAACTAATGAAAAACTGTTTTTT.

This clonotype was seen more than once but under ten times. The genes are TRBV29-1 and TRBJ1-2; weak D call: TRBD1 (5 bases). Germline-derived CDR1 and CDR2 are SQVTM and ANQGSEA. CDR3 size: 15 residues. V lost 1 base and J lost 4, with 16 bases in between. The CDR3 DNA reads TGCAGCGTTGAAGGCCTAAGTAAAAGGGGCTATGGCTACACCTTC. Encoded protein: CSVEGLSKRGYGYTF.

The chain employs TRBV15 and TRBJ2-5; D might be TRBD2 (5 bases). The length of the CDR3 is 14 residues. Germline V gene lookup returns CDR1 LNHNV and CDR2 YYDKDF (reference sequence). V was trimmed by 1 base and J by 11 bases, leaving 17 bases between them. CDR3 protein: CATSRGGGVDEQYF. The CDR3 nucleotides read TGTGCCACCAGCAGAGGCGGAGGCGTGGATGAGCAGTACTTC.

The chain has TRBV4-1 and TRBJ1-6; TRBD1 agrees at 7 bases. CDR3 size: 18 residues. Per the germline V gene, CDR1 is MGHRA and CDR2 is YSYEKL. Losses at the gene ends were 4 bases for V and 7 bases for J; bases not matched to a gene: 16. CDR3 nucleotide sequence: TGCGCCAGCAGCCCCACACCCCTCCAGGGACAGTCGAATTCACCCCTCCACTTT. Translated, it gives CASSPTPLQGQSNSPLHF.

The table lists this clonotype with a few counts. The CDR3 region has the DNA TGTGCCAGCAGCCCCCGGCCATGGTCCTACAATGAGCAGTTCTTC. It translates to CASSPRPWSYNEQFF. The chain carries TRBV7-2 and TRBJ2-1; D ambiguous. Trimming pared 5 bases from V and 1 base from J, leaving 12 bases between. The CDR3 length is 15 residues. The germline CDR1 and CDR2 sequences are SGHTA and FQGNSA. The full variable domain, with the rest looked up from reference TRBV7-2 and TRBJ2-1, is GAGVSQSPSNKVTEKGKDVELRCDPISGHTALYWYRQSLGQGLEFLIYFQGNSAPDKSGLPSDRFSAERTGGSVSTLTIQRTQQEDSAVYLCASSPRPWSYNEQFFGPGTRLTVL.

The V call is TRBV7-2, the J call TRBJ2-2; weak D call: TRBD2 (5 bases). The CDR3 is made up of 15 amino acids. Germline CDR1 is SGHTA and CDR2 is FQGNSA. V lost 2 bases, J lost 5 bases, and 12 bases lay in between. The DNA of the CDR3 is TGTGCCAGCAGCTTAAACGGGGTCATGACCGGGGAGCTGTTTTTT. Translated, it gives CASSLNGVMTGELFF.

The rearrangement joins TRBV13 to TRBJ2-3; D is unresolved. Trimming stripped 3 bases from V and 1 base from J, with 11 bases between. This CDR3 has 15 amino acids. Germline V gives CDR1 PRHDT, CDR2 FYEKMQ (reference sequence). The CDR3 DNA reads as TGTGCCAGCAGCTTGGCAGTTGGAGGCACAGATACGCAGTATTTT. Its protein product is CASSLAVGGTDTQYF.